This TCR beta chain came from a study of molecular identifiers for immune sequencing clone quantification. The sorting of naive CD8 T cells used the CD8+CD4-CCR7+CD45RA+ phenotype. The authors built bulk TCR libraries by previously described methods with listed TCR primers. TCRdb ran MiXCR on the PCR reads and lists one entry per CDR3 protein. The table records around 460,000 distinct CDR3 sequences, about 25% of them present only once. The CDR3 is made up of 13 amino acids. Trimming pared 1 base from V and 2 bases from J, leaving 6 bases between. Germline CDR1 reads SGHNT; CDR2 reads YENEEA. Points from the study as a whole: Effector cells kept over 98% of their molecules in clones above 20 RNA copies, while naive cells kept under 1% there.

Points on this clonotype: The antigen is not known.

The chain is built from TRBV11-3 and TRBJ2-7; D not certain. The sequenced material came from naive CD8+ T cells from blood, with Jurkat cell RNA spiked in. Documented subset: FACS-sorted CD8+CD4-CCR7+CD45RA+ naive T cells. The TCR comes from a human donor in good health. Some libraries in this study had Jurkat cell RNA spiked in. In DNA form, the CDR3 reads TGTGCCAGCAGCTTAGTCGAGACCTACGAGCAGTACTTC. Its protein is CASSLVETYEQYF.